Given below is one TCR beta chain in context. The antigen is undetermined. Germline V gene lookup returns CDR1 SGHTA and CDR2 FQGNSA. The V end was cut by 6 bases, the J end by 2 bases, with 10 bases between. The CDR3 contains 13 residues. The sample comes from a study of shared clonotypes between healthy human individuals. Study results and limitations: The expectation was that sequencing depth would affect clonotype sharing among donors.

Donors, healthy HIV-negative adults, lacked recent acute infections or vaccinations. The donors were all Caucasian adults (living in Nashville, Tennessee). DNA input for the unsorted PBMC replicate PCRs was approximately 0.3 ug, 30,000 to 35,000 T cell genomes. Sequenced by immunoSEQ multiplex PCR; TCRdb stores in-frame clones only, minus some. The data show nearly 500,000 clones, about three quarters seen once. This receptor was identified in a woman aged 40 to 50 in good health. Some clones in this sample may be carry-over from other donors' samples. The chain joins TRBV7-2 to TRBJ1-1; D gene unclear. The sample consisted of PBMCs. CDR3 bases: TGTGCCAGCAGTATGAATAGAAACACTGAAGCTTTCTTT. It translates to CASSMNRNTEAFF.